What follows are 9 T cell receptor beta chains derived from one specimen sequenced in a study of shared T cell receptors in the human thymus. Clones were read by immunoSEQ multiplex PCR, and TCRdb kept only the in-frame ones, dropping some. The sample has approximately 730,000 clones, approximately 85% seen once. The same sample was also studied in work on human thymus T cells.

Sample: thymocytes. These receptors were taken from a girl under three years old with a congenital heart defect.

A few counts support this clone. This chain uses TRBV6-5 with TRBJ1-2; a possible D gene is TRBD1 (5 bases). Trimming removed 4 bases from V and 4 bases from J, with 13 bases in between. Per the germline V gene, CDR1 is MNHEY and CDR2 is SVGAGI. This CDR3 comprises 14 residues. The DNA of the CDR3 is TGTGCCAGCAGTTCGAGACAGCTGCTCTATGGCTACACCTTC. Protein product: CASSSRQLLYGYTF.

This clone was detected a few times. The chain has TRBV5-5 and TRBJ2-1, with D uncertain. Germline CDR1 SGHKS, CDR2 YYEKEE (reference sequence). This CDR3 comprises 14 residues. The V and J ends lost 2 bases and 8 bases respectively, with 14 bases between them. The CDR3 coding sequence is TGTGCCAGCAGCTTTTTTATTAGTGTCGATGAGCAGTTCTTC. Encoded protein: CASSFFISVDEQFF.

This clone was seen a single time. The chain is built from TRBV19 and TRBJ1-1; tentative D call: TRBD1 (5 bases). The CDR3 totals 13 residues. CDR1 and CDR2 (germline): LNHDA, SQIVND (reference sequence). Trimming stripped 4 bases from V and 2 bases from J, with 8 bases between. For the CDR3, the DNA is TGTGCCAGTAGTACGGGGACTAACACTGAAGCTTTCTTT. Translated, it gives CASSTGTNTEAFF.

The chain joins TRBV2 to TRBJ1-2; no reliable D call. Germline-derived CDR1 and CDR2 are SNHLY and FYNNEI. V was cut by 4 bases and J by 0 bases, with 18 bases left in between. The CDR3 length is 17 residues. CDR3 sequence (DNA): TGTGCCAGCAGTGCCCCTAGTGGTGGCAGAGCTAACTATGGCTACACCTTC. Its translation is CASSAPSGGRANYGYTF.

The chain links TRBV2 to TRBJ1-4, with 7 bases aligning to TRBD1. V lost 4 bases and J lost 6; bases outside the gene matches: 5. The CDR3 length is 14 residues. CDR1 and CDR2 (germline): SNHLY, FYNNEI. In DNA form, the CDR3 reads TGTGCCAGCAGTGGGGGTCAGGGGGATGAAAAACTGTTTTTT. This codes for CASSGGQGDEKLFF.

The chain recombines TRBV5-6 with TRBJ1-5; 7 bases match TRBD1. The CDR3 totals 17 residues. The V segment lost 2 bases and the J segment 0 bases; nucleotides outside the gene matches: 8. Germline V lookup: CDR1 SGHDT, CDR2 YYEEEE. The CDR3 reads CASSLKGGQDSNQPQHF. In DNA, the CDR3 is TGTGCCAGCAGCTTAAAGGGAGGACAGGATAGCAATCAGCCCCAGCATTTT.

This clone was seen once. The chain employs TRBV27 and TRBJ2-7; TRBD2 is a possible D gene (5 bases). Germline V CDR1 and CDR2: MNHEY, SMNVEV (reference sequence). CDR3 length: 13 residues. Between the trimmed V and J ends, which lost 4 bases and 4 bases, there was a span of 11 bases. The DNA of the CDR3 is TGTGCCAGCAGTTATGGGGAGTTTTACGAGCAGTACTTC. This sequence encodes CASSYGEFYEQYF.

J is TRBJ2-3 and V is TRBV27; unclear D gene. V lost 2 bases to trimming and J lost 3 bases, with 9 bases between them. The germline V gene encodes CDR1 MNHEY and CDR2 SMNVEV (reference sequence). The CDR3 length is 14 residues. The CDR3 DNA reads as TGTGCCAGCAGTTTAGGCTTCAGAACAGATACGCAGTATTTT. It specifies CASSLGFRTDTQYF.

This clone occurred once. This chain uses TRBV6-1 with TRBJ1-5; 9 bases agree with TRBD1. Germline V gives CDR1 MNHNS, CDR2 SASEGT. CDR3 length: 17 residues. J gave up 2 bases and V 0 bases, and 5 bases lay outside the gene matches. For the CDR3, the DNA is TGTGCCAGCAGTGAAGCGGGACAGGGTACGGGCAATCAGCCCCAGCATTTT. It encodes CASSEAGQGTGNQPQHF.